The present T cell receptor beta chain was sequenced within a study of vaccination and CD4 T cells after COVID-19. At the level of the study: Median draw time for post-COVID samples was 101 days post-diagnosis (range 35 to 161). Broader study findings: Spike mono-reactivity held for 304 of 307 vaccine-specific clones in convalescent patients.

The Oncomine TCR Beta short-read assay sequenced DNA from cultured CD4+ T cells. From the PCR reads, TCRdb called clonotypes with MiXCR, one entry per CDR3 protein. Found here are roughly 12,000 distinct CDR3 sequences, 60% to 75% of them singletons; the top ten hold about 13%. Details on this clonotype: No antigen is known for it.

Treatment defined: roughly nine-day PBMC culture with coronavirus spike peptide pools or control peptides (ViraFEST assay). Sequences were obtained from CD4+ T cells from blood, cultured in vitro. This TCR was sampled from a human donor who had recovered from COVID-19.

The chain's CDR3 is CASSYGGNTGELFF. CDR3 coding DNA: TGTGCCAGCAGTTATGGGGGAAACACCGGGGAGCTGTTTTTT. The V gene is TRBV6-2 or TRBV6-3, the J gene TRBJ2-2; D might be TRBD1 or TRBD2, each matching 5 bases. The CDR3 extends over 14 amino acids. Trimming left V 3 bases short and J 2 bases short, with 7 bases between. CDR1 is MNHEY and CDR2 is SVGEGT in the germline V gene.